Listed here is a single TCR beta chain. Antigen unknown. CDR1 and CDR2 from the germline V gene are MNHNS and SASEGT. The CDR3 is 15 amino acids. The V end lost 4 bases, the J end lost 4 bases, and 16 bases lay between the germline ends. These data come from a study of cytomegalovirus exposure and HLA in healthy donors. Study details: In a later analysis, it was reported that the 120 validation repertoires had been produced on the same platform as the 670 or so repertoires belonging to the first cohort.

TCRdb's copy holds only in-frame clones and misses some; the assay was immunoSEQ multiplex PCR. The sample lists tens of thousands of clones, 90% to 95% occurring once. Overall study results and limits: Through in vitro validation, three CMV-associated chains were shown to be specific for CMV antigens.

The sequence derives from a woman aged 18 to 35 in good health and CMV-seronegative. The sequenced sample consisted of PBMCs. The chain is built from TRBV6-1 and TRBJ1-2; maybe TRBD1 (5 bases). This CDR3 reads CASSVDGTGGYGYTF. The CDR3 nucleotides are TGTGCCAGCAGTGTGGATGGTACCGGGGGCTATGGCTACACCTTC.